The T cell receptor beta chain under discussion was sequenced for a study of blood T cell repertoires in COVID-19. At the level of the study: Acute and convalescent COVID-19 samples came from the United States, Italy and Spain. PBMCs, B-cell-depleted T cells, or T cells were the source of the cDNA or gDNA that made up the material.

Germline trimming cut 7 bases from V and 5 bases from J; bases unmatched to any gene: 9. This CDR3 comprises 15 residues. Germline lookup yields CDR1 MNHNY and CDR2 SVGAGI (reference sequence). Original processing notes: Reference gene primer amplification in the assay estimated nucleated cell counts. Profiled with immunoSEQ multiplex PCR; TCRdb holds only in-frame clones, not every one. V and J calls and clone size are those listed in that table; D and trimming were worked out from the DNA. The sample has approximately 220,000 clones, 80% seen once; the top ten hold approximately 7.4%. Ages ranged from about 18 to 89 years, with residence in fewer than 25 US areas.

The source is a woman between 40 and 55 years old with acute COVID-19. The chain carries TRBV6-6 and TRBJ2-2; 8 nucleotides match TRBD2. What was sequenced was PBMCs or T cells enriched from blood (not recorded which). The CDR3 DNA reads as TGTGCCAGCACTCCCGGGGGGGTAGGAACCGGGGAGCTGTTTTTT. Protein product: CASTPGGVGTGELFF.